This T cell receptor (beta chain) is from a study of blood T cell repertoires in COVID-19. Study context: Researchers got acute and convalescent COVID-19 samples from the United States, Italy and Spain. In each case, the material was cDNA or gDNA derived from T cells, B-cell-depleted T cells, or PBMCs.

There are a few counts of this clone. Authors' data handling: Amplification from reference gene primers served as the basis for estimated nucleated cell counts. The method was immunoSEQ multiplex PCR; TCRdb's version includes in-frame clones alone and lacks a portion of them. D and trimming were read from the DNA, whereas the V and J calls and clone size are those reported in that table. The sample records about 140,000 clones, approximately 91% being singletons. Germline CDR1 and CDR2: LGHNT and FRNRAP. V dropped 3 bases and J dropped 0; count of bases not matched to a gene: 11. The CDR3 is 19 amino acids.

Sequencing input: peripheral blood. The sequence derives from an older man with acute or convalescent COVID-19. This sequence joins TRBV12-5 and TRBJ1-5, with 10 bases fitting TRBD1. The CDR3 spells CASGFYGTGVLYSNQPQHF. CDR3 coding DNA: TGTGCTAGTGGTTTTTACGGGACAGGGGTCCTCTATAGCAATCAGCCCCAGCATTTT. The full variable domain, in which reference TRBV12-5 and TRBJ1-5 provide the parts outside the CDR3, is DARVTQTPRHKVTEMGQEVTMRCQPILGHNTVFWYRQTMMQGLELLAYFRNRAPLDDSGMPKDRFSAEMPDATLATLKIQPSEPRDSAVYFCASGFYGTGVLYSNQPQHFGDGTRLSIL.